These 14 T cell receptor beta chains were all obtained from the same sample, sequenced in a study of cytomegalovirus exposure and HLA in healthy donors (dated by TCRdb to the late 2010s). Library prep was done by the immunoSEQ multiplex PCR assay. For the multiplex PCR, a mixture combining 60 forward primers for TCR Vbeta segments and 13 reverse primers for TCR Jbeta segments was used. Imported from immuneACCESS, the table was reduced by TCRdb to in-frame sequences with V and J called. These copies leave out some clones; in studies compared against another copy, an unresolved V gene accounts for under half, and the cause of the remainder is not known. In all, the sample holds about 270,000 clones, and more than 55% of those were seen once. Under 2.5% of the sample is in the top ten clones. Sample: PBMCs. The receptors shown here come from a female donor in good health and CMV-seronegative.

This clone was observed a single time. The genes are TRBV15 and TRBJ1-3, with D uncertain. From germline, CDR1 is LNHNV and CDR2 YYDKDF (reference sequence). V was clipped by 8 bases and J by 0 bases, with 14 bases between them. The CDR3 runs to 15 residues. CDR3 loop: CATGGLLSSGNTIYF. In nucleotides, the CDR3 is TGTGCCACCGGAGGGCTATTAAGCTCTGGAAACACCATATATTTT.

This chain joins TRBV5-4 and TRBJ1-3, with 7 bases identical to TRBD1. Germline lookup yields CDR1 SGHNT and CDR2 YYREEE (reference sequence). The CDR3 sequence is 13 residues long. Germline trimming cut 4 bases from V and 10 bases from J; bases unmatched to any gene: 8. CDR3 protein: CASSIRQGETIYF. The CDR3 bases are TGTGCCAGCAGCATCCGACAGGGTGAAACCATATATTTT.

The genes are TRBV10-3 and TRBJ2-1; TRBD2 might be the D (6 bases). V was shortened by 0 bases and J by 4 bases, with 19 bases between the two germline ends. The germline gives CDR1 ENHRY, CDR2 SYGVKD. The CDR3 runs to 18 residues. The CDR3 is CAISESDYSAEYYNEQFF. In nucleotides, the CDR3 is TGTGCCATCAGTGAGTCGGACTACTCAGCGGAGTATTACAATGAGCAGTTCTTC.

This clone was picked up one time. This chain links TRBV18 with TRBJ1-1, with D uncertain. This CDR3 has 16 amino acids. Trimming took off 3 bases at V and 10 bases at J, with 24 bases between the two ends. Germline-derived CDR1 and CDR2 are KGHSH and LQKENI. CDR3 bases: TGTGCCAGCTCACCGAATATCTTGAGGGAGACTTCAGGAGCTTTCTTT. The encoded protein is CASSPNILRETSGAFF.

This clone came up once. The CDR3: CASSVGTGRNYGYTF. The CDR3, as DNA: TGCGCCAGCAGCGTCGGGACAGGACGTAACTATGGCTACACCTTC. The chain combines TRBV5-1 with TRBJ1-2, with TRBD1 matching 8 bases. CDR3 length: 15 amino acids. V shed 4 bases, J shed 1 base, and the junction held 6 bases outside the gene matches. The germline CDR1 and CDR2 sequences are SGHRS and YFSETQ. The full variable domain, its missing parts supplied by reference TRBV5-1 and TRBJ1-2, is KAGVTQTPRYLIKTRGQQVTLSCSPISGHRSVSWYQQTPGQGLQFLFEYFSETQRNKGNFPGRFSGRQFSNSRSEMNVSTLELGDSALYLCASSVGTGRNYGYTFGSGTRLTVV.

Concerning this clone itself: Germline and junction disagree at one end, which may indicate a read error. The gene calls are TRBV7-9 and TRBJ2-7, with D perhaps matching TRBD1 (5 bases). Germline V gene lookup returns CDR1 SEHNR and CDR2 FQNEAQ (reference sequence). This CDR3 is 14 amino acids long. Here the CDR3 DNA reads TGTTCCAGCAGCTTTTGGGGCTCCTACTACGAGCAGTACTTC. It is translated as CSSSFWGSYYEQYF.

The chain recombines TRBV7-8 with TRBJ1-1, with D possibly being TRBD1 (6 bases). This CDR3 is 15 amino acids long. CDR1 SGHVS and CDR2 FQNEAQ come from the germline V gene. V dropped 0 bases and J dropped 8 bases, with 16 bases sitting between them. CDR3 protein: CASSLARVTGREAFF. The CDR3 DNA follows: TGTGCCAGCAGCTTAGCGAGGGTAACAGGGCGCGAAGCTTTCTTT.

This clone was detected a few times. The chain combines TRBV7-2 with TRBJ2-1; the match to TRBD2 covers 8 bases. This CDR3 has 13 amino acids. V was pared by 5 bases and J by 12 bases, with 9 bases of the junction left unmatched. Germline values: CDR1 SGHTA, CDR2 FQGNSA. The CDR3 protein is CASSGSGRGAQFF. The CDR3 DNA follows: TGTGCCAGCAGCGGAAGCGGGAGAGGGGCGCAGTTCTTC.

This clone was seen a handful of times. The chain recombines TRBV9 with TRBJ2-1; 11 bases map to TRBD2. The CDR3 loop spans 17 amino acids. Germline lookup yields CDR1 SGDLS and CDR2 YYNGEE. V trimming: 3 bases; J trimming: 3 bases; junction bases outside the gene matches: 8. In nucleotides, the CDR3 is TGTGCCAGCAGCGCGGGGAGACTAGCGGGGTTCTACAATGAGCAGTTCTTC. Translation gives CASSAGRLAGFYNEQFF.

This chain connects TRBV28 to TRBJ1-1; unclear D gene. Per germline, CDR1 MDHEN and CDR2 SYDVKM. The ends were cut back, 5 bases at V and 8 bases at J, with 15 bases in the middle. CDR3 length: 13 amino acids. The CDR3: CASSIRSGREAFF. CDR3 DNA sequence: TGTGCCAGCAGTATCCGCTCGGGGAGAGAAGCTTTCTTT.

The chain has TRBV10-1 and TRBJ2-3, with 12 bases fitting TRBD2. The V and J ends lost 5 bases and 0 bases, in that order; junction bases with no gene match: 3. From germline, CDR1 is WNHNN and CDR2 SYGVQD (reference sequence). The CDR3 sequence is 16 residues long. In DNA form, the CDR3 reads TGCGCCAGCAGTCTCCTAGCGGGGGGGAGCACAGATACGCAGTATTTT. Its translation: CASSLLAGGSTDTQYF.

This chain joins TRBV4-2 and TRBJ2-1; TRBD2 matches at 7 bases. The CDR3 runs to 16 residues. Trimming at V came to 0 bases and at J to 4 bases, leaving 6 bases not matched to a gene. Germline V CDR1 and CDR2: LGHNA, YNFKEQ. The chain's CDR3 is CASSQDPSAGYNEQFF. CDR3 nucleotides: TGTGCCAGCAGCCAAGATCCCTCAGCGGGATACAATGAGCAGTTCTTC.

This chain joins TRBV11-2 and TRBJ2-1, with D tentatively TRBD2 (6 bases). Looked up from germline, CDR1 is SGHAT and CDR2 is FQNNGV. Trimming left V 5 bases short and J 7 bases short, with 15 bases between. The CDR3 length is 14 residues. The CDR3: CASSRMTSNNEQFF. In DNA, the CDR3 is TGTGCCAGCAGCCGCATGACTAGTAATAATGAGCAGTTCTTC.

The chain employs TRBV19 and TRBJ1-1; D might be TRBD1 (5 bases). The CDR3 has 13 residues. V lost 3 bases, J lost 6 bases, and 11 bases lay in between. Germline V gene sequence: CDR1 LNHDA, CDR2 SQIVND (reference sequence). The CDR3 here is CASSIRDGAEAFF. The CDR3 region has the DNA TGTGCCAGTAGTATCAGGGATGGGGCTGAAGCTTTCTTT.